The 5 T cell receptor beta chains presented below share a single source sample, sequenced in a study of beta chain features in type 1 diabetes. Study observations and caveats: Shortening of TCRB CDR3s, moderate but significant, appeared in all four CD4+ subsets of Type 1 diabetes patients.

No cognate antigen is known for these TCRs. Reverse transcribing all isolated RNA meant expressed TCRB transcripts were sequenced. Assay: immunoSEQ multiplex PCR; the TCRdb copy retains only in-frame clones and omits some. The sample has hundreds of thousands of clones, approximately 9.7% seen once. Sequencing was carried out using central memory CD4+ T cells from blood. These TCRs come from a man aged 25 to 40 with type 1 diabetes.

V and J are TRBV5-4 and TRBJ2-3, with 8 nucleotides matching TRBD2. This CDR3 contains 15 residues. Per the germline V gene, CDR1 is SGHNT and CDR2 is YYREEE (reference sequence). V shed 6 bases, J shed 0 bases, and the junction held 6 bases outside the gene matches. Here the CDR3 reads CASTPREGSTDTQYF. CDR3 bases: TGTGCCAGCACTCCCCGGGAGGGGAGCACAGATACGCAGTATTTT. Combining the CDR3 with reference TRBV5-4 and TRBJ2-3 gives the whole variable domain ETGVTQSPTHLIKTRGQQVTLRCSSQSGHNTVSWYQQALGQGPQFIFQYYREEENGRGNFPPRFSGLQFPNYSSELNVNALELDDSALYLCASTPREGSTDTQYFGPGTRLTVL.

In this sample, this clone turned up a few times. The chain has TRBV4-3 and TRBJ2-4, with D possibly being TRBD2 (6 bases). V lost 0 bases to trimming and J lost 8 bases, with 11 bases between them. CDR1 is LGHNA and CDR2 is YSLEER in the germline V gene. The CDR3 is made up of 14 amino acids. CDR3 region: CASSQDDGGDIQYF. The CDR3 DNA follows: TGCGCCAGCAGCCAAGATGACGGGGGTGACATTCAGTACTTC.

This clone was found a few times. V gene TRBV10-2 combines with J gene TRBJ2-2; unclear D gene. CDR1 is WSHSY and CDR2 is SAAADI in the germline V gene. The CDR3 sequence is 11 residues long. Trimming cost V 0 bases and J 7 bases, with 0 bases left between them. The CDR3 protein is CASSESGELFF. The CDR3 DNA sequence: TGCGCCAGCAGTGAGTCCGGGGAGCTGTTTTTT.

This clone appeared once. The CDR3 reads CASSDGQEPTNEKLFF. The CDR3, as DNA: TGTGCCAGCAGCGACGGACAGGAACCAACTAATGAAAAACTGTTTTTT. The rearrangement uses TRBV9 and TRBJ1-4; 7 bases are a match to TRBD1. Germline loops: CDR1 SGDLS, CDR2 YYNGEE. Losses at the gene ends were 3 bases for V and 0 bases for J; bases not matched to a gene: 5. The CDR3 has 16 amino acids. Full variable domain (outside the CDR3, taken from reference TRBV9 and TRBJ1-4): DSGVTQTPKHLITATGQRVTLRCSPRSGDLSVYWYQQSLDQGLQFLIQYYNGEERAKGNILERFSAQQFPDLHSELNLSSLELGDSALYFCASSDGQEPTNEKLFFGSGTQLSVL.

This clone has a handful of counts. This specimen includes other DNA sequences encoding the same CDR3. V is TRBV6-6 and J is TRBJ2-7; TRBD2 matches 13 bases. CDR1 MNHNY and CDR2 SVGAGI come from the germline V gene (reference sequence). V was clipped by 3 bases and J by 3 bases; unmatched bases: 2. This CDR3 has 15 amino acids. The CDR3 nucleotides are TGTGCCAGCAGTTATGGACTAGCGGGGGTCTACGAGCAGTACTTC. Its translation is CASSYGLAGVYEQYF.